This passage covers 20 T cell receptor beta chains from one sample sequenced in a study of blood T cell repertoires in COVID-19. The method was immunoSEQ multiplex PCR; TCRdb's version includes in-frame clones alone and lacks a portion of them. The profile shows about 310,000 clones, around 87% of them singletons. The source material was peripheral blood. All receptors come from a man in his fifties with active or convalescent COVID-19.

The rearrangement links TRBV2 to TRBJ1-5, with no clear D. CDR3 length: 13 residues. The V gene lost 1 base and the J gene lost 5 bases, with 6 bases spanning the gap. Germline lookup yields CDR1 SNHLY and CDR2 FYNNEI. The CDR3: CASSEGSYQPQHF. Written as DNA, the CDR3 is TGTGCCAGCAGTGAAGGGAGCTATCAGCCCCAGCATTTT.

Comments on this clone: Other DNA sequences in this sample translate to the same CDR3. The rearrangement joins TRBV6-5 to TRBJ1-2, with 7 bases aligning to TRBD1. The CDR3 runs 15 residues. The V and J ends lost 2 bases and 2 bases, in that order; junction bases with no gene match: 5. CDR1 is MNHEY and CDR2 is SVGAGI in the germline V gene. CDR3 residues: CASSYLRGGNYGYTF. As DNA, the CDR3 is TGTGCCAGCAGTTACCTGAGAGGGGGCAACTATGGCTACACCTTC.

The CDR3 loop is CASSLGGGNTQYF. CDR3 in DNA: TGCGCCAGCAGCTTGGGCGGCGGAAATACGCAGTATTTT. The chain employs TRBV5-1 and TRBJ2-3; D gene ambiguous. Per germline, CDR1 SGHRS and CDR2 YFSETQ. Trimming took off 0 bases at V and 7 bases at J, with 9 bases between the two ends. The CDR3 is made up of 13 amino acids. Drawing the rest from reference TRBV5-1 and TRBJ2-3, the complete variable domain is KAGVTQTPRYLIKTRGQQVTLSCSPISGHRSVSWYQQTPGQGLQFLFEYFSETQRNKGNFPGRFSGRQFSNSRSEMNVSTLELGDSALYLCASSLGGGNTQYFGPGTRLTVL.

CDR3 loop: CASSLTGDSGGNEQFF. CDR3 DNA sequence: TGTGCCAGCAGCCTTACCGGGGACTCCGGGGGGAATGAGCAGTTCTTC. The chain uses TRBV7-3 and TRBJ2-1; 7 positions match TRBD2. This CDR3 contains 16 residues. Trimming cost V 5 bases and J 7 bases; bases outside gene matches: 14. Germline lookup yields CDR1 SGHTA and CDR2 FQGTGA.

CDR3 loop: CASSREGAYDNSPLHF. As DNA, the CDR3 is TGTGCCAGCTCTAGAGAAGGGGCCTACGATAATTCACCCCTCCACTTT. J is TRBJ1-6 and V is TRBV18; tentative D call: TRBD1 (5 bases). In germline, CDR1 is KGHSH, CDR2 LQKENI. This CDR3 spans 16 amino acids. The V end lost 6 bases, the J end lost 5 bases, and 17 bases lay between the germline ends. The full variable domain, its missing parts supplied by reference TRBV18 and TRBJ1-6, is NAGVMQNPRHLVRRRGQEARLRCSPMKGHSHVYWYRQLPEEGLKFMVYLQKENIIDESGMPKERFSAEFPKEGPSILRIQQVVRGDSAAYFCASSREGAYDNSPLHFGNGTRLTVT.

The rearrangement uses TRBV7-8 and TRBJ1-4; the D gene is possibly TRBD1 (5 bases). Trimming pared 6 bases from V and 7 bases from J, leaving 21 bases between. The CDR3 has 16 residues. CDR1 and CDR2 (germline): SGHVS, FQNEAQ. In nucleotides, the CDR3 is TGTGCCAGCAGAGAAGTCGGGGGTCGGGGAGGTGAAAAACTGTTTTTT. Its protein product is CASREVGGRGGEKLFF.

V is TRBV5-4 and J is TRBJ1-1, with D possibly being TRBD1 (5 bases). Germline CDR1 is SGHNT and CDR2 is YYREEE (reference sequence). This CDR3 region has 14 residues. Trimming removed 6 bases from V and 1 base from J, with 13 bases in between. The CDR3 sequence is CASTNGGGNTEAFF. The DNA for the CDR3 is TGTGCCAGCACCAATGGGGGGGGGAACACTGAAGCTTTCTTT. Supplemented by reference TRBV5-4 and TRBJ1-1, the full variable domain reads ETGVTQSPTHLIKTRGQQVTLRCSSQSGHNTVSWYQQALGQGPQFIFQYYREEENGRGNFPPRFSGLQFPNYSSELNVNALELDDSALYLCASTNGGGNTEAFFGQGTRLTVV.

V usage is TRBV7-9 and J usage is TRBJ2-3, with TRBD1 matching 8 bases. V lost 4 bases and J lost 1; bases outside the gene matches: 7. Germline loops: CDR1 SEHNR, CDR2 FQNEAQ (reference sequence). CDR3 size: 16 residues. The CDR3 DNA reads as TGTGCCAGCAGCTCCCGGGGACAGGAGGGCACAGATACGCAGTATTTT. Protein product: CASSSRGQEGTDTQYF.

V and J are TRBV18 and TRBJ1-1, with D possibly matching TRBD1 (5 bases). Germline V gene sequence: CDR1 KGHSH, CDR2 LQKENI. The germline V and J ends were trimmed by 5 bases and 0 bases, with 13 bases remaining between them. This CDR3 comprises 15 residues. The CDR3 here is CASSSREGMNTEAFF. CDR3 DNA: TGTGCCAGCTCATCACGGGAGGGGATGAACACTGAAGCTTTCTTT. The variable domain in full, with the rest retrieved from reference TRBV18 and TRBJ1-1, is NAGVMQNPRHLVRRRGQEARLRCSPMKGHSHVYWYRQLPEEGLKFMVYLQKENIIDESGMPKERFSAEFPKEGPSILRIQQVVRGDSAAYFCASSSREGMNTEAFFGQGTRLTVV.

The J gene is TRBJ2-1, the V gene TRBV5-1; 10 bases fit TRBD2. Losses at the gene ends were 2 bases for V and 4 bases for J; bases not matched to a gene: 9. The CDR3 spans 17 residues. From germline, CDR1 is SGHRS and CDR2 YFSETQ. CDR3 residues: CASSFAPSGGKYNEQFF. For the CDR3, the DNA is TGCGCCAGCAGCTTTGCACCTAGCGGGGGCAAATACAATGAGCAGTTCTTC.

Only one count was recorded for this clone. The chain joins TRBV7-2 to TRBJ2-6; a possible D gene is TRBD1 (5 bases). Trimming removed 5 bases from V and 4 bases from J, with 15 bases in between. CDR1 and CDR2 from the germline V gene are SGHTA and FQGNSA. This CDR3 has 16 amino acids. CDR3 bases: TGTGCCAGCAGCAGCAGGTACAGGTCCGGGGCCAACGTCCTGACTTTC. Translated: CASSSRYRSGANVLTF.

The CDR3 loop reads CASSNQGGTGGEKLFF. The CDR3 coding sequence is TGTGCCAGCAGTAATCAAGGGGGGACAGGGGGTGAAAAACTGTTTTTT. The chain couples TRBV28 to TRBJ1-4; 11 nucleotides line up with TRBD1. The CDR3 consists of 16 residues. Germline CDR1 and CDR2: MDHEN and SYDVKM. The V segment lost 5 bases and the J segment 7 bases; nucleotides outside the gene matches: 9. Based on the CDR3 plus reference TRBV28 and TRBJ1-4, the full variable domain is DVKVTQSSRYLVKRTGEKVFLECVQDMDHENMFWYRQDPGLGLRLIYFSYDVKMKEKGDIPEGYSVSREKKERFSLILESASTNQTSMYLCASSNQGGTGGEKLFFGSGTQLSVL.

The V call is TRBV3-1 (or the pseudogene TRBV3-2), the J call TRBJ1-1, with D possibly matching TRBD1 (5 bases). Trimming removed 4 bases at V and 8 bases at J, with 14 bases between. The CDR3 is made up of 13 amino acids. Germline assignment: CDR1 LGHDT and CDR2 YNNKEL (reference sequence). The chain's CDR3 is CASSPFRGEEAFF. CDR3 DNA sequence: TGTGCCAGCAGCCCCTTTCGGGGGGAGGAAGCTTTCTTT.

The chain is built from TRBV23-1 and TRBJ1-3; perhaps TRBD1 as D (6 bases). TRBV23-1 is sorted into the ORF group, with uncertain function. V dropped 4 bases and J dropped 0 bases, with 19 bases sitting between them. The CDR3 extends over 18 amino acids. CDR3 sequence (DNA): TGCGCCAGCAGTCCCGTCTCAGTAGGGGGTATCTCTGGAAACACCATATATTTT. It is translated as CASSPVSVGGISGNTIYF.

The V gene is TRBV29-1, the J gene TRBJ2-6; TRBD2 matches 8 bases. Trimming took 5 bases from V and 4 from J; bases not matched to a gene: 7. The CDR3 runs 15 residues. In germline, CDR1 is SQVTM, CDR2 ANQGSEA. The CDR3 coding sequence is TGCAGCGTTCGGGGGGGCGTAACCGGGGCCAACGTCCTGACTTTC. This translates into CSVRGGVTGANVLTF.

The rearrangement uses TRBV19 and TRBJ2-7, with unresolved D. The germline V gene encodes CDR1 LNHDA and CDR2 SQIVND (reference sequence). The CDR3 length is 14 residues. Trimming took 1 base from V and 0 from J, leaving 7 bases between them. The CDR3 bases are TGTGCCAGTAGTATAGCGGCTAGCTCCTACGAGCAGTACTTC. It is translated as CASSIAASSYEQYF.

The chain recombines TRBV5-1 with TRBJ2-7; 8 nucleotides line up with TRBD1. The CDR3 is 15 residues long. Germline CDR1 and CDR2: SGHRS and YFSETQ. J gave up 1 base and V 5 bases, and 8 bases lay outside the gene matches. CDR3 coding DNA: TGCGCCAGCAGTTTCGGACAGGGCAAGTCCTACGAGCAGTACTTC. As protein: CASSFGQGKSYEQYF.

V gene TRBV19 combines with J gene TRBJ2-3; 8 positions match TRBD1. Germline CDR1 reads LNHDA; CDR2 reads SQIVND (reference sequence). This CDR3 region has 18 residues. V dropped 3 bases and J dropped 5; count of bases not matched to a gene: 16. In DNA form, the CDR3 reads TGTGCCAGTAGTATGAGCGGACCAGGGGGCGCTTCAAGAGATACGCAGTATTTT. Its protein is CASSMSGPGGASRDTQYF.

The gene calls are TRBV28 and TRBJ2-7; 7 bases agree with TRBD2. The germline gives CDR1 MDHEN, CDR2 SYDVKM. This CDR3 spans 14 amino acids. The V and J ends lost 5 bases and 3 bases, in that order; junction bases with no gene match: 7. The CDR3 sequence: CASSGASGDYEQYF. DNA of the CDR3: TGTGCCAGCAGTGGGGCTAGCGGAGACTACGAGCAGTACTTC.

The chain is built from TRBV9 and TRBJ1-3, with D tentatively TRBD1 (6 bases). The V gene's germline CDR1 is SGDLS and CDR2 YYNGEE. Trimming left V 4 bases short and J 0 bases short, with 17 bases between. The CDR3 has 17 amino acids. The CDR3 is CASSPLRGGNSGNTIYF. The CDR3, as DNA: TGTGCCAGCAGCCCCTTGAGGGGGGGCAACTCTGGAAACACCATATATTTT.